These T cell receptor beta chains were read from a single sample in a study of identical twins. TCRdb reanalysed the 5' RACE reads using MiXCR and keeps one entry per CDR3 protein. The sample holds fewer than 900,000 distinct CDR3 sequences, approximately 22% seen once. This sample was shared with a second study, whose subject was T cells expressing NK-cell markers.

The sequenced material came from PBMCs. The source of these receptors is a woman between 18 and 30 years old in good health. CDR3s include the opening cysteine and the closing phenylalanine or tryptophan. Each record gives: J gene, D gene, clone size, V gene, CDR3 protein, CDR3 DNA. D genes are given only for firm matches. A row's size may be missing; if present it is once, few, many or a size class.

>TRBJ2-1|-|few|TRBV20-1
CSAHRVGDEQFF
TGCAGTGCTCACAGGGTGGGGGATGAGCAGTTCTTC
>TRBJ2-1|-|-|TRBV10-1
CASSEARQNCEQFF
TGCGCCAGCAGTGAAGCTAGGCAGAATTGCGAGCAGTTCTTC
>TRBJ2-1|-|-|TRBV12-3/TRBV12-4
CASSRGLSQFF
TGTGCCAGCAGCCGGGGCCTTTCACAGTTCTTC
>TRBJ2-7|TRBD2|-|TRBV7-2
CASSVSGSLEPYEQYF
TGTGCCAGCAGCGTTAGCGGGAGCCTCGAACCCTACGAGCAGTACTTC
>TRBJ2-1|-|-|TRBV3-1
CASRAPGRGGNEQFF
TGTGCCAGCAGAGCGCCAGGCAGGGGAGGCAATGAGCAGTTCTTC
>TRBJ2-7|-|-|TRBV20-1
CSARDGWYKGEQYF
TGCAGTGCTAGAGATGGGTGGTATAAGGGCGAGCAGTACTTC
>TRBJ2-1|-|-|TRBV20-1
CSAKTAFLYNEQFF
TGCAGTGCAAAGACTGCCTTCCTCTACAATGAGCAGTTCTTC
>TRBJ2-3|-|-|TRBV12-3/TRBV12-4
CASSPQRGGFTDTQYF
TGTGCCAGCAGTCCTCAGAGAGGGGGATTCACAGATACGCAGTATTTT
>TRBJ2-5|TRBD2|many|TRBV12-3/TRBV12-4
CASSGGSQETQYF
TGTGCCAGCAGTGGCGGGAGTCAAGAGACCCAGTACTTC
>TRBJ2-1|-|-|TRBV20-1
CSASGMKNNEQFF
TGCAGTGCTAGCGGGATGAAAAACAATGAGCAGTTCTTC
>TRBJ2-3|-|many|TRBV20-1
CSAKRAPTDTQYF
TGCAGTGCTAAGCGAGCACCGACAGATACGCAGTATTTT
>TRBJ1-2|TRBD1|-|TRBV7-8
CASSSGDRGDYGYTF
TGTGCCAGCAGCTCAGGGGACAGGGGAGATTATGGCTACACCTTC
>TRBJ2-5|TRBD2|many|TRBV29-1
CSVATSGRFETQYF
TGCAGCGTGGCCACTAGCGGGAGGTTTGAGACCCAGTACTTC
>TRBJ2-7|TRBD1|few|TRBV24-1
CATSDLAPAGGLSSYEQYF
TGTGCCACCAGTGATTTGGCCCCGGCAGGGGGCCTGAGCTCCTACGAGCAGTACTTC
>TRBJ2-5|TRBD1|many|TRBV12-3/TRBV12-4
CASSPGQGETQYF
TGTGCCAGCAGCCCGGGACAGGGAGAGACCCAGTACTTC
>TRBJ1-5|-|few|TRBV12-3/TRBV12-4
CASSTPVGNQPQHF
TGTGCCAGCAGCACCCCGGTCGGCAATCAGCCCCAGCATTTT
>TRBJ2-5|-|few|TRBV6-1
CASRAPGLETQYF
TGTGCCAGCAGAGCCCCGGGGCTCGAGACCCAGTACTTC
>TRBJ2-7|-|few|TRBV5-8
CASILPGASYEQYF
TGTGCCAGCATCTTACCCGGGGCCTCCTACGAGCAGTACTTC
>TRBJ2-5|-|-|TRBV29-1
CSVGSQETQYF
TGCAGCGTTGGATCACAAGAGACCCAGTACTTC
>TRBJ2-2|TRBD2|few|TRBV12-3/TRBV12-4
CASSLRGGDTGELFF
TGTGCCAGCAGTTTACGGGGGGGAGACACCGGGGAGCTGTTTTTT
>TRBJ2-1|-|-|TRBV5-1
CASSWPASSDRYNEQFF
TGCGCCAGCAGCTGGCCCGCGAGTAGTGACCGTTACAATGAGCAGTTCTTC
>TRBJ1-4|-|few|TRBV20-1
CSARIPGRVNEKLFF
TGCAGTGCCAGGATTCCGGGACGGGTTAATGAAAAACTGTTTTTT
>TRBJ2-1|TRBD2|few|TRBV7-6
CASSLRSVLAGRSYNEQFF
TGTGCCAGCAGCTTAAGGTCCGTCCTAGCGGGTCGATCCTACAATGAGCAGTTCTTC
>TRBJ2-7|-|few|TRBV5-1
CASSLFGRGSYEQYF
TGCGCCAGCAGCTTGTTTGGGCGGGGCTCCTACGAGCAGTACTTC
>TRBJ2-7|TRBD1|-|TRBV10-3
CAISGGQETYEQYF
TGTGCCATCTCGGGTGGACAGGAGACCTACGAGCAGTACTTC
>TRBJ2-6|TRBD2|few|TRBV7-9
CASSYGLASAGANVLTF
TGTGCCAGCAGCTACGGACTAGCTTCTGCTGGGGCCAACGTCCTGACTTTC
>TRBJ2-7|-|-|TRBV12-3/TRBV12-4
CASSINVEQYF
TGTGCCAGCAGTATAAACGTCGAGCAGTACTTC
>TRBJ2-1|-|few|TRBV20-1
CSARDGGDSHNEQFF
TGCAGTGCTAGAGATGGAGGGGACTCTCACAATGAGCAGTTCTTC
>TRBJ2-5|-|-|TRBV5-1
CASSLEVSLETQYF
TGCGCCAGCAGCTTGGAAGTTAGCTTGGAGACCCAGTACTTC
>TRBJ2-2|TRBD2|few|TRBV20-1
CSAVAGGSNTGELFF
TGCAGTGCGGTAGCGGGGGGGTCGAACACCGGGGAGCTGTTTTTT